The 17 T cell receptor beta chains in this list originate from one sample, sequenced in a study of CD8 T cells in Susac syndrome. The RNA input was 0.5 to 1 ug, and it was reverse transcribed with random hexamers. TCRdb fed the immunoSEQ multiplex PCR reads into MiXCR, producing one record per CDR3 protein. This sample carries about 120,000 distinct CDR3 sequences, 85% to 95% of them seen once, and the ten largest clones take 0.095% to 0.1%. Sequenced: CD4+ T cells from PBMCs. The receptors were sampled from a human donor in good health.

The chain has TRBV20-1 and TRBJ2-3; D unresolved. The CDR3 covers 13 residues. Germline V CDR1 and CDR2: DFQATT, SNEGSKA (reference sequence). CDR3 residues: CSAVASYTDTQYF. Written as DNA, the CDR3 is TGCAGCGCCGTAGCCTCGTACACAGATACGCAGTATTTT.

This clonotype was seen a single time. The rearrangement links TRBV2 to TRBJ2-1, with D unclear. This CDR3 spans 13 amino acids. Looked up from germline, CDR1 is SNHLY and CDR2 is FYNNEI. The V and J ends lost 3 bases and 0 bases respectively, with 3 bases between them. The CDR3 spells CASSDGSYNEQFF. CDR3 nucleotide sequence: TGTGCCAGCAGTGACGGCTCCTACAATGAGCAGTTCTTC.

The V gene is TRBV19, the J gene TRBJ1-5; TRBD1 agrees at 10 bases. The CDR3 has 13 amino acids. V shed 7 bases and J 6 bases; nucleotides not matched to a gene: 3. CDR1 and CDR2 from the germline V gene are LNHDA and SQIVND (reference sequence). CDR3 sequence: CASKDRGSQPQHF. CDR3 DNA: TGTGCCAGTAAGGACAGGGGGAGTCAGCCCCAGCATTTT.

The rearrangement links TRBV6-5 to TRBJ1-5; unclear D gene. V shed 2 bases and J shed 0 bases, with 2 bases lying between them. The CDR3 runs 13 residues. The germline gives CDR1 MNHEY, CDR2 SVGAGI. In DNA form, the CDR3 reads TGTGCCAGCAGTTACGGTAGCAATCAGCCCCAGCATTTT. Translated, it gives CASSYGSNQPQHF.

Worth noting for this clonotype: A read error may account for a junction end that differs from germline. The gene calls are TRBV7-7 and TRBJ2-1; 8 bases line up with TRBD1. CDR1 SSHAT and CDR2 FNYEAQ come from the germline V gene (reference sequence). The CDR3 spans 16 residues. In nucleotides, the CDR3 is TGTGCTAGCAGCCTCCAGCCCGGGACAGGAATCAATGAGCAGTTCTTC. Encoded protein: CASSLQPGTGINEQFF.

The chain couples TRBV4-2 to TRBJ1-2; D gene unclear. Trimming left V 2 bases short and J 3 bases short, with 28 bases between. CDR3 length: 20 amino acids. CDR1 is LGHNA, CDR2 YNFKEQ, per germline. The CDR3 DNA reads TGTGCCAGCAGCCAACAAGCCCCGGGCACCAACATCGGAGGGTACTATGGCTACACCTTC. The encoded protein is CASSQQAPGTNIGGYYGYTF.

The chain combines TRBV5-4 with TRBJ2-5; 11 bases are a match to TRBD1. The CDR3 sequence is 15 residues long. The V gene's germline CDR1 is SGHNT and CDR2 YYREEE (reference sequence). Trimming at V came to 4 bases and at J to 5 bases, leaving 7 bases not matched to a gene. Written as DNA, the CDR3 is TGTGCCAGCAGCGATCCGGGACAGGGGGGTGAGACCCAGTACTTC. Its protein product is CASSDPGQGGETQYF.

The V call is TRBV9, the J call TRBJ2-2, with 7 bases that match TRBD1. V was pared by 3 bases and J by 7 bases, with 6 bases of the junction left unmatched. The length of the CDR3 is 14 residues. Germline V gene data show CDR1 as SGDLS and CDR2 as YYNGEE. Written as DNA, the CDR3 is TGTGCCAGCAGCGCAGGGGGTGGGAGCGGGGAGCTGTTTTTT. Residues: CASSAGGGSGELFF.

The chain combines TRBV5-1 with TRBJ2-3; the D is unclear. Trimming removed 4 bases from V and 4 bases from J, with 16 bases in between. The CDR3 runs to 15 residues. Germline values: CDR1 SGHRS, CDR2 YFSETQ. The CDR3 here is CASSTGRVGADTQYF. The CDR3 region has the DNA TGCGCCAGCAGCACCGGACGGGTTGGCGCAGATACGCAGTATTTT.

The J gene is TRBJ2-5, the V gene TRBV7-2; TRBD1 agrees at 7 bases. The CDR3 is 14 residues long. Germline V gene sequence: CDR1 SGHTA, CDR2 FQGNSA. The ends lost 3 bases at V and 5 bases at J; junction bases unmatched: 6. The CDR3 reads CASSFGTALETQYF. The CDR3 nucleotides read TGTGCCAGCAGCTTCGGGACAGCCTTGGAGACCCAGTACTTC.

The chain employs TRBV7-2 and TRBJ2-4; 11 bases are a match to TRBD2. CDR3 length equals 16 residues. From germline, CDR1 is SGHTA and CDR2 FQGNSA. V lost 1 base, J lost 12 bases, and 11 bases stayed unmatched. CDR3 sequence: CASSLGGSGRAVAQYF. The CDR3 coding sequence is TGTGCCAGCAGCTTAGGCGGTAGCGGGAGGGCCGTGGCTCAGTACTTC.

V usage is TRBV11-2 and J usage is TRBJ2-6, with D unresolved. The V gene lost 0 bases and the J gene lost 0 bases, with 6 bases spanning the gap. This CDR3 has 16 amino acids. Germline lookup yields CDR1 SGHAT and CDR2 FQNNGV. CDR3 DNA sequence: TGTGCCAGCAGCTTAGATTTAAGCTCTGGGGCCAACGTCCTGACTTTC. Translated: CASSLDLSSGANVLTF. Combining the CDR3 with reference TRBV11-2 and TRBJ2-6 gives the whole variable domain EAGVAQSPRYKIIEKRQSVAFWCNPISGHATLYWYQQILGQGPKLLIQFQNNGVVDDSQLPKDRFSAERLKGVDSTLKIQPAKLEDSAVYLCASSLDLSSGANVLTFGAGSRLTVL.

The chain links TRBV30 to TRBJ1-1; 9 bases align to TRBD1. The V segment lost 4 bases and the J segment 0 bases; nucleotides outside the gene matches: 9. Germline loops: CDR1 GTSNPN, CDR2 SVGIG (reference sequence). The CDR3 is 16 residues long. This CDR3 reads CAWNLGTGRMNTEAFF. The CDR3 DNA reads TGTGCCTGGAACCTAGGGACAGGGAGAATGAACACTGAAGCTTTCTTT. The full variable domain, with the rest looked up from reference TRBV30 and TRBJ1-1, is SQTIHQWPATLVQPVGSPLSLECTVEGTSNPNLYWYRQAAGRGLQLLFYSVGIGQISSEVPQNLSASRPQDRQFILSSKKLLLSDSGFYLCAWNLGTGRMNTEAFFGQGTRLTVV.

The rearrangement joins TRBV12-3 or TRBV12-4 to TRBJ1-2; tentatively, D is TRBD1 (6 bases). Trimming cost V 7 bases and J 7 bases, with 16 bases left between them. The CDR3 extends over 13 amino acids. The CDR3 region is CASTPGHGGGYTF. DNA of the CDR3: TGTGCCAGCACCCCGGGACACGGAGGTGGCTACACCTTC.

In this sample, this clonotype turned up once. The rearrangement links TRBV30 to TRBJ1-2, with D possibly matching TRBD1 (5 bases). The CDR3 consists of 13 residues. The V and J ends lost 3 bases and 7 bases respectively, with 15 bases between them. From germline, CDR1 is GTSNPN and CDR2 SVGIG (reference sequence). The CDR3 protein is CAWRPQGTGGYTF. The CDR3 nucleotides are TGTGCCTGGAGACCCCAGGGTACCGGTGGCTACACCTTC.

The rearrangement links TRBV29-1 to TRBJ2-5; D unclear. The V end was cut by 1 base, the J end by 5 bases, with 11 bases between. The germline gives CDR1 SQVTM, CDR2 ANQGSEA. This CDR3 has 13 residues. The CDR3: CSVEGSIHETQYF. DNA of the CDR3: TGCAGCGTTGAAGGGTCCATCCATGAGACCCAGTACTTC.

The chain has TRBV2 and TRBJ2-7; TRBD2 aligns across 7 bases. CDR1 and CDR2 (germline): SNHLY, FYNNEI. The CDR3 extends over 15 amino acids. J was trimmed by 0 bases and V by 8 bases; bases with no gene match: 10. Here the CDR3 reads CASSREGVLSYEQYF. The CDR3 coding sequence is TGTGCCAGCTCCAGGGAGGGCGTCCTCTCCTACGAGCAGTACTTC.